These 22 T cell receptor beta chains originate from one sample sequenced in a study of blood T cell repertoires in COVID-19. Sequencing used immunoSEQ multiplex PCR; TCRdb keeps in-frame clones, though not all of them. In the table there are approximately 200,000 clones, around 80% of which are singletons. Input material: peripheral blood. The source is a human donor in a cohort sampled during active COVID-19.

As regards this clone: This specimen includes other DNA sequences encoding the same CDR3. This chain links TRBV11-2 with TRBJ2-7; the D is unclear. Germline CDR1 and CDR2: SGHAT and FQNNGV. The CDR3 is made up of 14 amino acids. Trimming pared 0 bases from V and 3 bases from J, leaving 9 bases between. The CDR3 loop reads CASSLDRASYEQYF. In nucleotides, the CDR3 is TGTGCCAGCAGCTTAGACAGAGCGAGCTACGAGCAGTACTTC. The full variable domain, rest sourced from reference TRBV11-2 and TRBJ2-7, is EAGVAQSPRYKIIEKRQSVAFWCNPISGHATLYWYQQILGQGPKLLIQFQNNGVVDDSQLPKDRFSAERLKGVDSTLKIQPAKLEDSAVYLCASSLDRASYEQYFGPGTRLTVT.

V and J are TRBV5-1 and TRBJ2-3; 7 nucleotides line up with TRBD2. Germline CDR1 and CDR2: SGHRS and YFSETQ. Trimming took 4 bases from V and 2 from J; bases not matched to a gene: 4. This CDR3 contains 14 residues. CDR3 residues: CASSRDYTTDTQYF. The CDR3 nucleotides are TGCGCCAGCAGCCGGGACTATACCACAGATACGCAGTATTTT. The full variable domain, its missing parts supplied by reference TRBV5-1 and TRBJ2-3, is KAGVTQTPRYLIKTRGQQVTLSCSPISGHRSVSWYQQTPGQGLQFLFEYFSETQRNKGNFPGRFSGRQFSNSRSEMNVSTLELGDSALYLCASSRDYTTDTQYFGPGTRLTVL.

The genes are TRBV27 and TRBJ2-6; no firm D call. The CDR3 covers 15 residues. Per germline, CDR1 MNHEY and CDR2 SMNVEV (reference sequence). The V end lost 2 bases, the J end lost 2 bases, and 7 bases lay between the germline ends. CDR3 loop: CASSLVSTGANVLTF. Here the CDR3 DNA reads TGTGCCAGCAGTTTAGTGTCCACTGGGGCCAACGTCCTGACTTTC.

This clone has only a few counts. This sequence joins TRBV4-1 and TRBJ1-5; TRBD1 matches at 7 bases. V lost 6 bases and J lost 0; bases outside the gene matches: 5. The germline gives CDR1 MGHRA, CDR2 YSYEKL. This CDR3 contains 15 residues. CDR3: CASSLWTGSNQPQHF. The CDR3 DNA is TGCGCCAGCAGTCTTTGGACAGGTAGCAATCAGCCCCAGCATTTT.

The DNA of the CDR3 is TGCGCCAGCAGCTTGGTAGGGGATACCCTCCTCGAGCAGTACTTC. This encodes CASSLVGDTLLEQYF. The chain joins TRBV5-1 to TRBJ2-7; D is possibly TRBD1 (5 bases). The CDR3 totals 15 residues. Germline V lookup: CDR1 SGHRS, CDR2 YFSETQ. The V end was cut by 0 bases, the J end by 6 bases, with 16 bases between.

In its sample, this clone was seen once. V usage is TRBV5-8 and J usage is TRBJ2-3; TRBD1 matches 7 bases. This CDR3 comprises 18 residues. CDR1 and CDR2 from the germline V gene are SGHTS and YDEGEE. The trim removed 0 bases at V and 0 bases at J, leaving 10 bases unmatched. CDR3 coding DNA: TGTGCCAGCAGCTTGGCCCTCTGGACAGGACTTAGCACAGATACGCAGTATTTT. It yields the protein CASSLALWTGLSTDTQYF.

V gene TRBV6-2 or TRBV6-3 combines with J gene TRBJ2-7; TRBD2 matches 12 bases. V lost 2 bases to trimming and J lost 3 bases; unmatched junction nucleotides: 2. This CDR3 contains 15 residues. CDR1 is MNHEY and CDR2 is SVGEGT in the germline V gene. The CDR3 DNA reads as TGTGCCAGCAGTTACCTGGGACTAGCGGGCTACGAGCAGTACTTC. Its protein product is CASSYLGLAGYEQYF.

The chain couples TRBV5-1 to TRBJ2-5; weak D call: TRBD1 (6 bases). The ends were cut back, 0 bases at V and 9 bases at J, with 18 bases in the middle. Germline values: CDR1 SGHRS, CDR2 YFSETQ. This CDR3 is 15 amino acids long. The CDR3 here is CASSLGDITRRPQYF. CDR3 DNA: TGCGCCAGCAGCTTGGGGGACATAACAAGGCGACCCCAGTACTTC.

This clone occurred a few times. The chain carries TRBV5-4 and TRBJ2-2, with TRBD2 matching 9 bases. The germline V gene encodes CDR1 SGHNT and CDR2 YYREEE (reference sequence). CDR3 length: 17 amino acids. With 4 bases clipped from V and 0 bases from J, the junction kept 7 bases outside the gene matches. The CDR3 region has the DNA TGTGCCAGCAGCAACGGACTAGCGAGACCGAACACCGGGGAGCTGTTTTTT. Its translation is CASSNGLARPNTGELFF.

The chain has TRBV28 and TRBJ2-3; 8 positions agree with TRBD2. V gave up 7 bases and J gave up 3 bases; unmatched junction bases: 12. Germline CDR1 and CDR2: MDHEN and SYDVKM. The CDR3 loop spans 16 amino acids. CDR3 DNA sequence: TGTGCCAGCACCTTAAGAGGCGGGAGGAGGACAGATACGCAGTATTTT. This sequence encodes CASTLRGGRRTDTQYF.

The V gene is TRBV21-1, the J gene TRBJ2-3; the table's D call, TRBD2, has no DNA check behind it. TRBV21-1 is designated a pseudogene. CDR3 length equals 18 residues. The CDR3 DNA reads as TGTGCCAGCAGCAAAGACCGGGGGGGGAGGTCCCCCACAGATACGCAGTATTTT. Translation gives CASSKDRGGRSPTDTQYF.

This chain links TRBV27 with TRBJ1-2; TRBD1 aligns across 7 bases. Germline trimming cut 7 bases from V and 12 bases from J; bases unmatched to any gene: 8. The CDR3 covers 11 residues. CDR1 MNHEY and CDR2 SMNVEV come from the germline V gene (reference sequence). The CDR3 protein is CASKDRVRNTF. The CDR3 nucleotides are TGTGCCAGCAAAGACAGGGTAAGGAACACCTTC.

This chain connects TRBV9 to TRBJ1-1; no definite D call. The ends were cut back, 0 bases at V and 5 bases at J, with 20 bases in the middle. There are 17 residues in the CDR3. Looked up from germline, CDR1 is SGDLS and CDR2 is YYNGEE. The CDR3 here is CASSVGSDRGMGTEAFF. CDR3 nucleotide sequence: TGTGCCAGCAGCGTAGGGTCGGATCGAGGGATGGGGACTGAAGCTTTCTTT.

The count of this clone is one. V usage is TRBV5-1 and J usage is TRBJ1-2; 8 nucleotides agree with TRBD1. After removal of 3 bases from V and 2 bases from J, the junction contained 6 bases not matched to a gene. The CDR3 is made up of 15 amino acids. CDR1 SGHRS and CDR2 YFSETQ come from the germline V gene. In DNA form, the CDR3 reads TGCGCCAGCAGCTCGTCCGGGACAGGAAACTATGGCTACACCTTC. The encoded protein is CASSSSGTGNYGYTF.

The V and J genes are TRBV7-2 and TRBJ1-1; D is unresolved. This CDR3 is 14 amino acids long. CDR1 and CDR2 from the germline V gene are SGHTA and FQGNSA. The V end lost 2 bases, the J end lost 0 bases, and 7 bases lay between the germline ends. The CDR3 here is CASSLSRLNTEAFF. The DNA for the CDR3 is TGTGCCAGCAGCTTAAGTCGGTTGAACACTGAAGCTTTCTTT.

This CDR3 reads CASSEARQPYQPQHF. For the CDR3, the DNA is TGTGCCAGCAGTGAAGCGAGGCAGCCCTATCAGCCCCAGCATTTT. The V call is TRBV6-1, the J call TRBJ1-5; D gene unclear. CDR1 MNHNS and CDR2 SASEGT come from the germline V gene. This CDR3 has 15 residues. With 0 bases removed from V and 5 bases from J, the gap between germline ends came to 11 bases.

The chain links TRBV5-1 to TRBJ2-2; 7 positions agree with TRBD2. V dropped 0 bases and J dropped 4; count of bases not matched to a gene: 9. Germline assignment: CDR1 SGHRS and CDR2 YFSETQ. CDR3 length equals 17 residues. The CDR3 loop reads CASSLAPAGSSTGELFF. The CDR3 nucleotides read TGCGCCAGCAGCTTGGCCCCAGCGGGATCGAGCACCGGGGAGCTGTTTTTT. The complete variable domain, with remaining parts taken from reference TRBV5-1 and TRBJ2-2, reads KAGVTQTPRYLIKTRGQQVTLSCSPISGHRSVSWYQQTPGQGLQFLFEYFSETQRNKGNFPGRFSGRQFSNSRSEMNVSTLELGDSALYLCASSLAPAGSSTGELFFGEGSRLTVL.

The chain links TRBV6-2 or TRBV6-3 to TRBJ2-7, with TRBD1 matching 10 bases. The CDR3 runs 14 residues. The germline V gene has CDR1 MNHEY and CDR2 SVGEGT. Losses at the gene ends were 2 bases for V and 7 bases for J; bases not matched to a gene: 5. The CDR3 DNA is TGTGCCAGCAGTTACGCCGGGACAGGGGAAGAGCAGTACTTC. This translates into CASSYAGTGEEQYF.

The rearrangement uses TRBV7-9 and TRBJ2-7; the match to TRBD2 covers 8 bases. CDR3 length equals 16 residues. Germline CDR1 reads SEHNR; CDR2 reads FQNEAQ (reference sequence). Losses at the gene ends were 5 bases for V and 7 bases for J; bases not matched to a gene: 16. The CDR3 loop reads CASSLPGGSPPGEQYF. CDR3 nucleotide sequence: TGTGCCAGCAGCCTCCCGGGGGGGTCCCCTCCGGGGGAGCAGTACTTC. Filled out from reference TRBV7-9 and TRBJ2-7, the complete variable domain reads DTGVSQNPRHKITKRGQNVTFRCDPISEHNRLYWYRQTLGQGPEFLTYFQNEAQLEKSRLLSDRFSAERPKGSFSTLEIQRTEQGDSAMYLCASSLPGGSPPGEQYFGPGTRLTVT.

V is TRBV6-6 and J is TRBJ2-7, with D perhaps TRBD2 (6 bases). The CDR3 sequence is 13 residues long. V was shortened by 4 bases and J by 3 bases, with 10 bases between the two germline ends. In germline, CDR1 is MNHNY, CDR2 SVGAGI (reference sequence). CDR3 nucleotide sequence: TGTGCCAGCAGTTCGGGGGTAGTCTACGAGCAGTACTTC. It translates to CASSSGVVYEQYF.

This clone was observed a few times. This rearrangement joins TRBV30 to TRBJ1-5, with D unclear. The V end lost 5 bases, the J end lost 3 bases, and 11 bases lay between the germline ends. Germline V gives CDR1 GTSNPN, CDR2 SVGIG (reference sequence). The CDR3 is 13 amino acids. CDR3 amino acids: CAWGPGLNQPQHF. The DNA for the CDR3 is TGTGCCTGGGGGCCGGGTCTCAATCAGCCCCAGCATTTT.

The chain has TRBV4-3 and TRBJ2-7, with TRBD2 matching over 11 bases. The CDR3 extends over 16 amino acids. CDR1 and CDR2 (germline): LGHNA, YSLEER. V dropped 0 bases and J dropped 2; count of bases not matched to a gene: 3. The CDR3: CASSQEPGLAAYEQYF. DNA of the CDR3: TGCGCCAGCAGCCAAGAGCCGGGACTAGCGGCCTACGAGCAGTACTTC.